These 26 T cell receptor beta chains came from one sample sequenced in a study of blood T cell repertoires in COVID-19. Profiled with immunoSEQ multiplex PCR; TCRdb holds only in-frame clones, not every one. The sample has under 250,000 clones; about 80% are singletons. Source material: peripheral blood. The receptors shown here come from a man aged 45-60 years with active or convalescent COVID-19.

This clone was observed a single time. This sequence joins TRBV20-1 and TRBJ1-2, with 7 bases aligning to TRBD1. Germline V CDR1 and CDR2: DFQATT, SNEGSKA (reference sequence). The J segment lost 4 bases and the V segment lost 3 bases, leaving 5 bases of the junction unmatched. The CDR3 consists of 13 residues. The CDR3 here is CSASDRAVYGYTF. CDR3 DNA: TGCAGTGCTAGTGACAGGGCGGTCTATGGCTACACCTTC.

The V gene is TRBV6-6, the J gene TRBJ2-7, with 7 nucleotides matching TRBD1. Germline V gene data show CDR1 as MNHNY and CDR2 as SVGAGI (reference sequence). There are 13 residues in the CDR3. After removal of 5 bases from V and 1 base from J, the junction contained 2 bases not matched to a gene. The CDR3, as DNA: TGTGCCAGCAGTCGACAGGGATCCTACGAGCAGTACTTC. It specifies CASSRQGSYEQYF.

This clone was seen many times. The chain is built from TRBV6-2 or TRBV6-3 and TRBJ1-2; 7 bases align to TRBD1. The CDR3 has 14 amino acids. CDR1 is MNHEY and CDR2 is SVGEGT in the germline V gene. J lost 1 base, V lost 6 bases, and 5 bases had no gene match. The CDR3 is CASSLQGINYGYTF. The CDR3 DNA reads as TGTGCCAGCAGCCTACAGGGGATTAACTATGGCTACACCTTC.

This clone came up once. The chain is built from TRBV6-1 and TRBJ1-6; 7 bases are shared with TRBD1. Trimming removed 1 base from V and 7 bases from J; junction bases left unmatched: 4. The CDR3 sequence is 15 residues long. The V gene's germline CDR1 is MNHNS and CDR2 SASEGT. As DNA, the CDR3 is TGTGCCAGCAGTGAAGTCCAGGGGGAGAATTCACCCCTCCACTTT. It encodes CASSEVQGENSPLHF.

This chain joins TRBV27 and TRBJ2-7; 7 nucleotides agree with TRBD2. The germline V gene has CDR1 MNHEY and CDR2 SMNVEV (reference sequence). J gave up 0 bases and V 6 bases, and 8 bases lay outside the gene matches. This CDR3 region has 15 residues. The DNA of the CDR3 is TGTGCCAGCAGCGACGGGGGGATCAGCTCCTACGAGCAGTACTTC. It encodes CASSDGGISSYEQYF.

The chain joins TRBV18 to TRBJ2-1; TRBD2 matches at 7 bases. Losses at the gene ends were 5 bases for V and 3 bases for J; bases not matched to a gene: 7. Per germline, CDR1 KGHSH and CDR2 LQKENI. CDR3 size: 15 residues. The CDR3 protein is CASSAGEGLYNEQFF. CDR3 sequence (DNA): TGTGCCAGCTCAGCGGGAGAGGGTCTCTACAATGAGCAGTTCTTC.

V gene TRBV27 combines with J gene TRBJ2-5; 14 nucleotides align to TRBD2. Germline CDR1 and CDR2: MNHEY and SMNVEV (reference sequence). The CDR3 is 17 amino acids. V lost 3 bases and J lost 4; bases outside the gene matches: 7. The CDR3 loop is CASSLAGTSGGGETQYF. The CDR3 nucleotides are TGTGCCAGCAGTTTGGCCGGGACTAGCGGGGGCGGAGAGACCCAGTACTTC.

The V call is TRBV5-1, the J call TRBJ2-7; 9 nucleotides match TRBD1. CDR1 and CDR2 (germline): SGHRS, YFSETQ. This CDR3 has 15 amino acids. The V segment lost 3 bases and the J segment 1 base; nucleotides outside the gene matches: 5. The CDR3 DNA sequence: TGCGCCAGCAGCTGGGGGGGACAGGGATCCTACGAGCAGTACTTC. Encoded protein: CASSWGGQGSYEQYF. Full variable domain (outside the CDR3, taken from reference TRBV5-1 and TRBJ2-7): KAGVTQTPRYLIKTRGQQVTLSCSPISGHRSVSWYQQTPGQGLQFLFEYFSETQRNKGNFPGRFSGRQFSNSRSEMNVSTLELGDSALYLCASSWGGQGSYEQYFGPGTRLTVT.

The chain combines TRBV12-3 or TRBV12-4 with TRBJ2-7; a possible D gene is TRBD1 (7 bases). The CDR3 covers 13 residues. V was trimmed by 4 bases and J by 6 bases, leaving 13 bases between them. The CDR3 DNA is TGTGCCAGCAGTTCCTACAGGGGAGGCGAGCAGTACTTC. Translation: CASSSYRGGEQYF.

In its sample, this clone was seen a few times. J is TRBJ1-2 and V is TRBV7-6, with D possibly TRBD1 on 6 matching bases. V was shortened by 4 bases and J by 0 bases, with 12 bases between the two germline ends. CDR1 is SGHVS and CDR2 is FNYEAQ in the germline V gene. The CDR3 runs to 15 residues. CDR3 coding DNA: TGTGCCAGCAGCTCTTTACAGGGATCTAACTATGGCTACACCTTC. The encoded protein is CASSSLQGSNYGYTF.

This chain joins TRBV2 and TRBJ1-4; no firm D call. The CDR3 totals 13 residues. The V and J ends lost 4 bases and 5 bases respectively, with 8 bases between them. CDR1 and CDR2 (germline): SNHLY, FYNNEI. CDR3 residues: CASSVVRNEKLFF. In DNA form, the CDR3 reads TGTGCCAGCAGTGTAGTTCGGAATGAAAAACTGTTTTTT. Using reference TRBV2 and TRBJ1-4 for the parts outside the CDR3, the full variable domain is EPEVTQTPSHQVTQMGQEVILRCVPISNHLYFYWYRQILGQKVEFLVSFYNNEISEKSEIFDDQFSVERPDGSNFTLKIRSTKLEDSAMYFCASSVVRNEKLFFGSGTQLSVL.

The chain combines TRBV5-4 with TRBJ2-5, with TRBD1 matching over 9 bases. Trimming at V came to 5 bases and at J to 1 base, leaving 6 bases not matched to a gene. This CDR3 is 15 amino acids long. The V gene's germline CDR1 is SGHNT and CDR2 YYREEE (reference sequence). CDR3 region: CASRLRTGVQETQYF. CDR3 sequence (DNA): TGTGCCAGCAGGCTAAGGACAGGGGTCCAAGAGACCCAGTACTTC.

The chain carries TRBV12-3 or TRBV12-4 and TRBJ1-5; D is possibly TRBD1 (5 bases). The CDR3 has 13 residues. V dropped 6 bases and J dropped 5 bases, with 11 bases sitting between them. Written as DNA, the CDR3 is TGTGCCAGCAGGGGGGGAGGGGATCAGCCCCAGCATTTT. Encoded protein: CASRGGGDQPQHF.

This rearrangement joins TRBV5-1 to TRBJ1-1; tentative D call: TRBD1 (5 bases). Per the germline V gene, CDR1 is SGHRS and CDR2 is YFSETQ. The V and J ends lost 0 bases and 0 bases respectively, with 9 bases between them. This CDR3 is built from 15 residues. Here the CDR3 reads CASSLGDRMNTEAFF. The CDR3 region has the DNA TGCGCCAGCAGCTTGGGCGACAGAATGAACACTGAAGCTTTCTTT.

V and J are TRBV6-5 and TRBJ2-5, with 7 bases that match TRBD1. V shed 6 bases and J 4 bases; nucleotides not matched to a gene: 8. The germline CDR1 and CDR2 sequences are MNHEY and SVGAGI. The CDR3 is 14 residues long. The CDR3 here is CASSQGGIRETQYF. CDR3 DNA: TGTGCCAGCAGCCAAGGGGGCATTCGAGAGACCCAGTACTTC.

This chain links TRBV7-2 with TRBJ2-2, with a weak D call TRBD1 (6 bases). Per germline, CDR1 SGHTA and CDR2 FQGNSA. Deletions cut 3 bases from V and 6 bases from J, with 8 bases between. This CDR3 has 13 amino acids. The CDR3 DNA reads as TGTGCCAGCAGCTTGTCAGGGGCCGGGGAGCTGTTTTTT. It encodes CASSLSGAGELFF.

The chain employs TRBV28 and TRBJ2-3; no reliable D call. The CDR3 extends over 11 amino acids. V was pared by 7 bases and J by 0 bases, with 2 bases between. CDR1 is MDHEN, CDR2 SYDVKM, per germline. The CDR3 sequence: CASTSTDTQYF. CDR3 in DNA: TGTGCCAGCACTAGCACAGATACGCAGTATTTT.

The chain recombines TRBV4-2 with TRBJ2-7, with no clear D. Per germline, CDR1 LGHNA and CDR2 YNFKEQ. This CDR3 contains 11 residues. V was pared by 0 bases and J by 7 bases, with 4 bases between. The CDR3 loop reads CASSQEREQYF. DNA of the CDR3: TGTGCCAGCAGCCAAGAGAGAGAGCAGTACTTC.

CDR3 loop: CASSLGLAGDPRSSYNEQFF. The CDR3, as DNA: TGTGCCAGCAGCTTAGGACTAGCGGGGGACCCTAGGAGCTCCTACAATGAGCAGTTCTTC. V is TRBV7-8 and J is TRBJ2-1; 12 bases match TRBD2. With V trimmed by 1 base and J by 0 bases, 10 bases remained unmatched. Germline V CDR1 and CDR2: SGHVS, FQNEAQ. The CDR3 runs 20 residues. The full variable domain, with the rest looked up from reference TRBV7-8 and TRBJ2-1, is GAGVSQSPRYKVAKRGQDVALRCDPISGHVSLFWYQQALGQGPEFLTYFQNEAQLDKSGLPSDRFFAERPEGSVSTLKIQRTQQEDSAVYLCASSLGLAGDPRSSYNEQFFGPGTRLTVL.

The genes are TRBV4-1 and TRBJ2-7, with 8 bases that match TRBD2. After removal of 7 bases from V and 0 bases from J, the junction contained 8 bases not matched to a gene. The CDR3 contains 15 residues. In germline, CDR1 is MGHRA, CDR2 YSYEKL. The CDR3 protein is CASTSGGPNSYEQYF. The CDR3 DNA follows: TGCGCCAGCACCAGCGGGGGACCGAACTCCTACGAGCAGTACTTC.

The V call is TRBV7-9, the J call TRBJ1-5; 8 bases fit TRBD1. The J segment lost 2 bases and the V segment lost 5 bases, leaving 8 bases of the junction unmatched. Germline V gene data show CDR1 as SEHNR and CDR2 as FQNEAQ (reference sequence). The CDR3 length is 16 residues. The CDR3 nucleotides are TGTGCCAGCAGCGACTGGACAGGGTCGGGCAATCAGCCCCAGCATTTT. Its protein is CASSDWTGSGNQPQHF. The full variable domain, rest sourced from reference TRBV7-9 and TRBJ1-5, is DTGVSQNPRHKITKRGQNVTFRCDPISEHNRLYWYRQTLGQGPEFLTYFQNEAQLEKSRLLSDRFSAERPKGSFSTLEIQRTEQGDSAMYLCASSDWTGSGNQPQHFGDGTRLSIL.

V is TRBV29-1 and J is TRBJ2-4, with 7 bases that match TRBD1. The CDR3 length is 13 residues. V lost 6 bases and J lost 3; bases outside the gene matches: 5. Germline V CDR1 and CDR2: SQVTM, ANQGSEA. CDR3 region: CSVTGLGKNIQYF. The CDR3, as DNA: TGCAGCGTGACAGGGTTAGGCAAAAACATTCAGTACTTC.

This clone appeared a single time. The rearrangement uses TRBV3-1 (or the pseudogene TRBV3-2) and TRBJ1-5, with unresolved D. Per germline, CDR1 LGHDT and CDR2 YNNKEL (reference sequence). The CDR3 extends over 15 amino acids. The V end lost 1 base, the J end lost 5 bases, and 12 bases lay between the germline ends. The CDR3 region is CASSQGFPDYQPQHF. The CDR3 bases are TGTGCCAGCAGCCAAGGATTCCCAGACTATCAGCCCCAGCATTTT.

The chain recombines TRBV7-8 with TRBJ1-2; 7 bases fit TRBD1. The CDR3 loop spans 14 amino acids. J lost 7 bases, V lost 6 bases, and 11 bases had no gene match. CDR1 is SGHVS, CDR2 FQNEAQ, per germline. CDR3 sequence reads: CASSFDRVSSGYTF. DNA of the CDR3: TGTGCCAGCAGTTTCGACAGGGTCTCTTCTGGCTACACCTTC.

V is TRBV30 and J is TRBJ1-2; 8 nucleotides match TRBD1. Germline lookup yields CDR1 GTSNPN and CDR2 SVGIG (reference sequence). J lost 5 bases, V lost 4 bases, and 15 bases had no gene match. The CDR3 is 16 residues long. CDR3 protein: CAWNGNRDRISYGYTF. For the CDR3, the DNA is TGTGCCTGGAACGGGAATCGGGACAGGATTTCTTATGGCTACACCTTC.

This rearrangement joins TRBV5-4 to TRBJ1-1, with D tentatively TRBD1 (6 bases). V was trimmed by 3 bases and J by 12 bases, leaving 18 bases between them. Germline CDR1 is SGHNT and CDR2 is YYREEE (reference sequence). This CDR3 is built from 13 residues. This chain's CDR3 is CASSSRQESVSFF. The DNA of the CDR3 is TGTGCCAGCAGCTCGCGACAGGAGTCTGTGTCTTTCTTT.